Below, 26 T cell receptor beta chains from the same sample are listed, as sequenced in a study of cytomegalovirus exposure and HLA in healthy donors (TCRdb year 2017). Libraries were prepared through the immunoSEQ multiplex PCR assay. For the multiplex PCR, a mixture combining 60 forward primers for TCR Vbeta segments and 13 reverse primers for TCR Jbeta segments was used. TCRdb limited this immuneACCESS table to in-frame rearrangements with V and J called. A share of clones is missing; checked studies link under half to unresolved V genes, and the rest is unexplained. The sample table records roughly 200,000 clones; roughly 72% of these occur just once. About 2.1% of the sample is taken by the ten largest. Sequencing input: PBMCs. The receptors shown here come from a man aged 30 to 39 in good health and CMV-seronegative.

The genes are TRBV6-1 and TRBJ1-1; D is uncertain. V was shortened by 6 bases and J by 10 bases, with 12 bases between the two germline ends. Germline assignment: CDR1 MNHNS and CDR2 SASEGT. The CDR3 loop spans 11 amino acids. Written as DNA, the CDR3 is TGTGCCAGCAGGTTGAGTTCTCCAGCTTTCTTT. Translated: CASRLSSPAFF.

The V and J genes are TRBV7-9 and TRBJ1-5, with D unresolved. The ends were cut back, 2 bases at V and 2 bases at J, with 10 bases in the middle. The CDR3 covers 15 residues. The germline gives CDR1 SEHNR, CDR2 FQNEAQ (reference sequence). DNA for the CDR3: TGTGCCAGCAGCTTATGGTCTGGGCGCAATCAGCCCCAGCATTTT. Its protein is CASSLWSGRNQPQHF.

The rearrangement uses TRBV5-4 and TRBJ2-7; TRBD2 matches at 7 bases. Trimming at V came to 2 bases and at J to 5 bases, leaving 10 bases not matched to a gene. The CDR3 spans 15 residues. CDR1 is SGHNT and CDR2 is YYREEE in the germline V gene (reference sequence). The CDR3 nucleotides read TGTGCCAGCAGCTTCATCCGGGGGGATGACCACGAGCAGTACTTC. It translates to CASSFIRGDDHEQYF.

On this clone: Germline and junction disagree at one end, which may indicate a read error. In nucleotides, the CDR3 is TGTGCCAGCAGCGAGGGACTAGCGGGAGAGGTCGCCTTC. It encodes CASSEGLAGEVAF. The chain joins TRBV11-2 to TRBJ2-7; TRBD2 agrees at 14 bases. Germline CDR1 reads SGHAT; CDR2 reads FQNNGV. The CDR3 sequence is 13 residues long.

This chain connects TRBV10-3 to TRBJ2-7; 11 nucleotides line up with TRBD2. This CDR3 has 15 residues. Germline CDR1 reads ENHRY; CDR2 reads SYGVKD. The ends lost 7 bases at V and 2 bases at J; junction bases unmatched: 7. CDR3 sequence (DNA): TGTGCCATCACCCCCGGGACTAGCGGACCCTACGAGCAGTACTTC. It encodes CAITPGTSGPYEQYF.

The gene calls are TRBV28 and TRBJ2-5; TRBD1 matches 9 bases. The CDR3 totals 16 residues. Germline lookup yields CDR1 MDHEN and CDR2 SYDVKM. The ends lost 0 bases at V and 2 bases at J; junction bases unmatched: 4. The CDR3 loop reads CASSLWPGTGQETQYF. CDR3 coding DNA: TGTGCCAGCAGTTTATGGCCCGGGACAGGGCAAGAGACCCAGTACTTC.

The rearrangement joins TRBV6-5 to TRBJ2-6, with D uncertain. From germline, CDR1 is MNHEY and CDR2 SVGAGI. V dropped 4 bases and J dropped 0 bases, with 10 bases sitting between them. The CDR3 spans 16 residues. The CDR3 loop is CASSLGRTSGANVLTF. The CDR3 nucleotides are TGTGCCAGCAGTTTGGGCAGAACCTCTGGGGCCAACGTCCTGACTTTC.

V and J are TRBV5-1 and TRBJ2-3, with a possible D match to TRBD2 (5 bases). V dropped 0 bases and J dropped 0 bases, with 8 bases sitting between them. The CDR3 has 15 amino acids. Germline V CDR1 and CDR2: SGHRS, YFSETQ. CDR3 sequence: CASSLAAASTDTQYF. CDR3 DNA: TGCGCCAGCAGCTTGGCAGCGGCTAGCACAGATACGCAGTATTTT.

CDR3 residues: CASSQPVGAGNYGYTF. The CDR3 DNA reads TGCGCCAGCAGCCAACCTGTAGGGGCCGGGAACTATGGCTACACCTTC. V and J are TRBV4-1 and TRBJ1-2, with a possible D match to TRBD1 (5 bases). Looked up from germline, CDR1 is MGHRA and CDR2 is YSYEKL. This CDR3 is 16 amino acids long. With 2 bases removed from V and 2 bases from J, the gap between germline ends came to 15 bases.

The rearrangement uses TRBV2 and TRBJ2-1; TRBD2 aligns across 12 bases. Germline lookup yields CDR1 SNHLY and CDR2 FYNNEI. The CDR3 is made up of 17 amino acids. After removal of 4 bases from V and 9 bases from J, the junction contained 13 bases not matched to a gene. In DNA form, the CDR3 reads TGTGCCAGCAGTGTTCTAGCGGGAGGGCCCGGGGAAGGTGAGCAGTTCTTC. It translates to CASSVLAGGPGEGEQFF.

V gene TRBV18 combines with J gene TRBJ1-1, with 12 positions matching TRBD1. V lost 3 bases and J lost 2; bases outside the gene matches: 4. The CDR3 covers 16 residues. Germline V gives CDR1 KGHSH, CDR2 LQKENI. CDR3 protein: CASSPGQGAENTEAFF. CDR3 nucleotides: TGTGCCAGCTCACCGGGACAGGGGGCCGAAAACACTGAAGCTTTCTTT.

The chain is built from TRBV11-3 and TRBJ2-1; 10 nucleotides line up with TRBD2. From germline, CDR1 is SGHNT and CDR2 YENEEA. V was clipped by 1 base and J by 7 bases; unmatched bases: 7. The CDR3 spans 16 residues. The CDR3 loop is CASSLVLAGSWNEQFF. CDR3 nucleotides: TGTGCCAGCAGCTTAGTACTAGCGGGGAGCTGGAATGAGCAGTTCTTC.

The CDR3 loop is CASSFVGRREGEIEQYF. CDR3 sequence (DNA): TGTGCCAGCAGTTTCGTGGGACGGCGGGAGGGCGAGATCGAGCAGTACTTC. V and J are TRBV28 and TRBJ2-7, with TRBD2 matching 9 bases. The V gene end was trimmed by 3 bases and the J gene end by 6 bases; junction bases not matched to a gene: 15. Germline V CDR1 and CDR2: MDHEN, SYDVKM. The CDR3 length is 17 residues. The whole variable domain, remainder taken from reference TRBV28 and TRBJ2-7, is DVKVTQSSRYLVKRTGEKVFLECVQDMDHENMFWYRQDPGLGLRLIYFSYDVKMKEKGDIPEGYSVSREKKERFSLILESASTNQTSMYLCASSFVGRREGEIEQYFGPGTRLTVT.

This chain connects TRBV7-9 to TRBJ2-7, with 7 bases aligning to TRBD1. V was clipped by 6 bases and J by 2 bases; unmatched bases: 10. The CDR3 is made up of 15 amino acids. Germline CDR1 reads SEHNR; CDR2 reads FQNEAQ (reference sequence). The CDR3 coding sequence is TGTGCCAGCAGTTCTGGACAGGAGGTCACCTACGAGCAGTACTTC. Its translation: CASSSGQEVTYEQYF.

This clone was seen only a few times. The CDR3 loop is CASSFDGSRTDTQYF. CDR3 coding DNA: TGTGCCAGCAGCTTCGACGGGAGTAGGACAGATACGCAGTATTTT. The rearrangement uses TRBV7-3 and TRBJ2-3, with D possibly TRBD2 on 6 matching bases. The CDR3 consists of 15 residues. Trimming pared 3 bases from V and 3 bases from J, leaving 13 bases between. CDR1 and CDR2 (germline): SGHTA, FQGTGA.

V usage is TRBV5-4 and J usage is TRBJ1-2, with 8 bases identical to TRBD1. CDR3 length: 17 amino acids. Trimming removed 2 bases from V and 3 bases from J; junction bases left unmatched: 12. Germline CDR1 SGHNT, CDR2 YYREEE (reference sequence). The CDR3 spells CASSLGTGLDNYYGYTF. The CDR3 bases are TGTGCCAGCAGCTTAGGGACAGGCCTCGATAATTACTATGGCTACACCTTC.

V and J are TRBV7-9 and TRBJ1-1, with TRBD1 matching over 9 bases. Germline V CDR1 and CDR2: SEHNR, FQNEAQ (reference sequence). The trim removed 1 base at V and 5 bases at J, leaving 8 bases unmatched. This CDR3 has 16 amino acids. CDR3 amino acids: CASSLDGQGRSTEAFF. Written as DNA, the CDR3 is TGTGCCAGCAGCTTAGATGGACAGGGGCGGAGTACTGAAGCTTTCTTT.

The rearrangement uses TRBV25-1 and TRBJ2-2, with 7 nucleotides matching TRBD2. Losses at the gene ends were 7 bases for V and 4 bases for J; bases not matched to a gene: 6. The CDR3 is 14 amino acids. CDR1 is MGHDK and CDR2 is SYGVNS in the germline V gene. CDR3: CASKGREFTGELFF. As DNA, the CDR3 is TGTGCCAGCAAGGGGCGGGAGTTCACCGGGGAGCTGTTTTTT.

In this sample, this clone turned up a few times. The rearrangement links TRBV5-4 to TRBJ1-2; 7 positions match TRBD1. Germline V CDR1 and CDR2: SGHNT, YYREEE (reference sequence). The V gene end was trimmed by 0 bases and the J gene end by 8 bases; junction bases not matched to a gene: 13. The CDR3 is 16 residues long. The CDR3 protein is CASSLEAGQTFFGYTF. In DNA form, the CDR3 reads TGTGCCAGCAGCTTGGAGGCGGGACAGACTTTTTTCGGCTACACCTTC.

V gene TRBV28 combines with J gene TRBJ1-5; D may be TRBD1 (6 bases). Per the germline V gene, CDR1 is MDHEN and CDR2 is SYDVKM. This CDR3 has 15 amino acids. Trimming cost V 5 bases and J 5 bases, with 16 bases left between them. CDR3 DNA sequence: TGTGCCAGCAGTCGAGTGGACAGAGCGGATCAGCCCCAGCATTTT. Translated: CASSRVDRADQPQHF.

To note about this clone: Other DNA sequences from this sample encode an identical CDR3 as well. The V and J genes are TRBV5-4 and TRBJ2-1; D may be TRBD2 (5 bases). From germline, CDR1 is SGHNT and CDR2 YYREEE (reference sequence). The CDR3 length is 14 residues. V lost 2 bases and J lost 7, with 13 bases in between. The CDR3 coding sequence is TGTGCCAGCAGCTTTGGTCCCGGGATTAATGAGCAGTTCTTC. Protein product: CASSFGPGINEQFF.

The J gene is TRBJ1-3, the V gene TRBV11-1; 9 bases are a match to TRBD1. The germline V gene encodes CDR1 SGHAT and CDR2 FQDESV (reference sequence). The trim removed 5 bases at V and 0 bases at J, leaving 8 bases unmatched. The CDR3 extends over 17 amino acids. The CDR3 sequence: CASSLGTGKLSGNTIYF. The CDR3 DNA reads as TGTGCCAGCAGCCTTGGGACAGGGAAGCTCTCTGGAAACACCATATATTTT.

Only a few counts were recorded for this clone. V and J are TRBV19 and TRBJ1-4, with TRBD1 identical over 11 bases. This CDR3 has 17 amino acids. Germline CDR1 reads LNHDA; CDR2 reads SQIVND (reference sequence). Germline trimming cut 4 bases from V and 7 bases from J; bases unmatched to any gene: 11. The CDR3 region has the DNA TGTGCCAGTAGTACGCCGGGACAGGGGGGTGTTGGTGAAAAACTGTTTTTT. Protein sequence: CASSTPGQGGVGEKLFF.

The V gene is TRBV28, the J gene TRBJ2-7; 7 bases are shared with TRBD1. Looked up from germline, CDR1 is MDHEN and CDR2 is SYDVKM. V dropped 7 bases and J dropped 4; count of bases not matched to a gene: 10. CDR3 length: 14 residues. The CDR3 region has the DNA TGTGCCAGCATTCTCAGGGGGAGCTCTTACGAGCAGTACTTC. It translates to CASILRGSSYEQYF.

The chain couples TRBV18 to TRBJ2-1, with D maybe TRBD1 (7 bases). V lost 7 bases and J lost 8, with 24 bases in between. The germline CDR1 and CDR2 sequences are KGHSH and LQKENI. This CDR3 contains 16 residues. The CDR3 sequence: CASYLTGRSLVYEQFF. CDR3 DNA: TGTGCCAGCTACCTGACAGGGAGGTCGTTGGTTTATGAGCAGTTCTTC.

The V call is TRBV4-1, the J call TRBJ2-7, with 10 bases matching TRBD2. The germline V gene has CDR1 MGHRA and CDR2 YSYEKL. This CDR3 comprises 14 residues. The V gene end was trimmed by 6 bases and the J gene end by 6 bases; junction bases not matched to a gene: 8. For the CDR3, the DNA is TGCGCCAGCAGGCGACTAGCGGGCCCGAGCGAGCAGTACTTC. Translated, it gives CASRRLAGPSEQYF.